The rows below give T cell receptor beta chains drawn from one sample of a study of blood T cell repertoires in COVID-19. Clones were sequenced by immunoSEQ multiplex PCR, and TCRdb holds only the in-frame ones, with some missing. The data show fewer than 600,000 clones, with nearly 90% seen just once and roughly 1% held by the top ten. Material for sequencing was peripheral blood. These receptors were collected from a man between 18 and 35 years old with COVID-19, enrolled during active disease. The conserved cysteine and the conserved F or W are not part of the CDR3 here.

TRBV10-2,ASSDLATGGELF
TRBV18,ASSRGRNTEAF
TRBV6-5,ASSYSSSALGNEQF
TRBV7-9,ASRHQSGTASGANVLT
TRBV19,ASSIARGGSLSNQPQH
TRBV7-9,ASSSGKTGGEQF
TRBV7-8,ASSPHVTDGYT
TRBV7-6,ASSSGLFYEQY
TRBV5-4,ASSVRGSGNTIY
TRBV5-8,ASSLAHEQF
TRBV7-9,ASSFGGTSGGAAGELF